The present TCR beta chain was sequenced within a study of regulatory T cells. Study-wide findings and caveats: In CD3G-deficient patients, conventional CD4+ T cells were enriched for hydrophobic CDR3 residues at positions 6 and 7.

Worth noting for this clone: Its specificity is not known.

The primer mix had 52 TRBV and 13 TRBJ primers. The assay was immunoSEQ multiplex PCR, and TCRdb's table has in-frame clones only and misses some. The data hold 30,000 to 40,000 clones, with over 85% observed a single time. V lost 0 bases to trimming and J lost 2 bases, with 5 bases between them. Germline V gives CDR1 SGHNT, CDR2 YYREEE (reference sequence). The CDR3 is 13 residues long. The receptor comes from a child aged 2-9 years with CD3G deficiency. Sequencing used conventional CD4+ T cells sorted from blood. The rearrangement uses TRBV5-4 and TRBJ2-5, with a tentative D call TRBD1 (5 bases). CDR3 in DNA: TGTGCCAGCAGCTTGGGACAGCAAGAGACCCAGTACTTC. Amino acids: CASSLGQQETQYF.